This T cell receptor beta chain originates from a study of blood T cell repertoires in COVID-19. Study-level information: Some COVID-19 samples were acute and others convalescent; all came from the United States, Italy and Spain. Sample material is recorded as cDNA or gDNA derived from T cells, B-cell-depleted T cells, or PBMCs.

V was clipped by 3 bases and J by 10 bases, with 13 bases between them. CDR3 length: 13 amino acids. Looked up from germline, CDR1 is SNHLY and CDR2 is FYNNEI. This clone was seen many times. In the authors' methods: Amplification of reference gene primers was used by the study to estimate nucleated cell counts. Method: immunoSEQ multiplex PCR; TCRdb's copy keeps in-frame clones and lacks some. From that table come the V and J calls and clone size; the DNA was used to work out D and trimming. This sample has 50,000 to 70,000 clones, with roughly nine tenths found just once. What was sequenced was peripheral blood. The clonotype was recovered from a woman in her 70s with active COVID-19. V is TRBV2 and J is TRBJ1-5, with D possibly being TRBD1 (6 bases). CDR3 DNA sequence: TGTGCCAGCAGTGATGTGGGGGGGCATCCCCAGCATTTT. Translating gives CASSDVGGHPQHF.